The T cell receptor beta chain under discussion was sequenced for a study of blood T cell repertoires in COVID-19. About the study: T cells, B-cell-depleted T cells, or PBMCs supplied cDNA or gDNA.

Clones were read by immunoSEQ multiplex PCR, and TCRdb kept only the in-frame ones, dropping some. The table lists some 150,000 clones, about 85% of them singletons. Germline-derived CDR1 and CDR2 are SGHRS and YFSETQ. Unmatched junction bases numbered 9, after V lost 4 bases and J lost 5 bases. The CDR3 covers 16 residues. The chain links TRBV5-1 to TRBJ2-5; 12 nucleotides match TRBD2. This TCR came from a man in his 60s who had recovered from COVID-19. Source material: peripheral blood. CDR3 nucleotide sequence: TGCGCCAGCAGCATCCTACTAGCGGGGGGTCAGGAGACCCAGTACTTC. Translated, it gives CASSILLAGGQETQYF.